One and the same sample provided the 2 T cell receptor beta chains below, sequenced in a study of shared clonotypes between healthy human individuals. Measured with immunoSEQ multiplex PCR; TCRdb has only the in-frame clones, and not every one. The data contain some 2.3 million clones, approximately 95% of them singletons. What was sequenced was naive CD4+ T cells from PBMCs. The subset denotes: CD45RA+ positively selected. The receptors shown here come from a man between 18 and 29 years old in good health. Some clones in this sample may be carry-over from other donors' samples.

V usage is TRBV15 and J usage is TRBJ2-7; D call uncertain. Trimming pared 3 bases from V and 2 bases from J, leaving 11 bases between. Germline V lookup: CDR1 LNHNV, CDR2 YYDKDF (reference sequence). This CDR3 has 14 residues. The CDR3 reads CATSRDQATYEQYF. The DNA of the CDR3 is TGTGCCACCAGCAGGGACCAGGCCACCTACGAGCAGTACTTC.

Worth noting for this clone: One junction end disagrees with the germline gene, perhaps due to a read error. The gene calls are TRBV19 and TRBJ1-5; 7 nucleotides align to TRBD1. Germline CDR1 reads LNHDA; CDR2 reads SQIVND (reference sequence). The CDR3 runs to 12 residues. CDR3 protein: CATRDRVQSQHF. CDR3 nucleotide sequence: TGTGCCACCAGAGACAGGGTTCAGTCCCAGCATTTT.